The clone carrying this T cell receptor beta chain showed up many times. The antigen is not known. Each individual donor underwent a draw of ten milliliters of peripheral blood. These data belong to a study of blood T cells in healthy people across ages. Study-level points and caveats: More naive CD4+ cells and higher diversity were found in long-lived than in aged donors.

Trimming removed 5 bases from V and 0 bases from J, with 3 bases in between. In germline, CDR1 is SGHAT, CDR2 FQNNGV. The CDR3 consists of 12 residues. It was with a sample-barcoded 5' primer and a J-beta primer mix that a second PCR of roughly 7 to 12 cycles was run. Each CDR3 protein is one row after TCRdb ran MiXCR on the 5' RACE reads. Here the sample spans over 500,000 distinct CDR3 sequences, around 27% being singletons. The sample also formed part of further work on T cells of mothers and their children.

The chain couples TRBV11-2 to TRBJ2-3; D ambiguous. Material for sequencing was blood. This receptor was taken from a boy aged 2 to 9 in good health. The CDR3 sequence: CASSPSTDTQYF. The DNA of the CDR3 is TGTGCCAGCAGCCCTAGCACAGATACGCAGTATTTT.